This T cell receptor (beta chain) was captured in a study of early T cells in non-severe SARS-CoV-2 infection. One entry per CDR3 protein results from TCRdb running MiXCR on the 5' RACE reads. The sample lists 30,000 to 40,000 distinct CDR3 sequences; 7.1% were seen once. The sample holds many counts of this clonotype. This TCR derives from an adult who was a healthcare worker with PCR-confirmed SARS-CoV-2 infection or an uninfected control (not recorded which). The sample in question was whole blood, obtained at baseline.

CDR3: CSAREALDSPLHF. In nucleotides, the CDR3 is TGCAGTGCTAGAGAAGCCTTAGATTCACCCCTCCACTTT. V is TRBV20-1 and J is TRBJ1-6; D not certain. Germline CDR1 reads DFQATT; CDR2 reads SNEGSKA (reference sequence). The CDR3 sequence is 13 residues long. The V end was cut by 0 bases, the J end by 8 bases, with 8 bases between.